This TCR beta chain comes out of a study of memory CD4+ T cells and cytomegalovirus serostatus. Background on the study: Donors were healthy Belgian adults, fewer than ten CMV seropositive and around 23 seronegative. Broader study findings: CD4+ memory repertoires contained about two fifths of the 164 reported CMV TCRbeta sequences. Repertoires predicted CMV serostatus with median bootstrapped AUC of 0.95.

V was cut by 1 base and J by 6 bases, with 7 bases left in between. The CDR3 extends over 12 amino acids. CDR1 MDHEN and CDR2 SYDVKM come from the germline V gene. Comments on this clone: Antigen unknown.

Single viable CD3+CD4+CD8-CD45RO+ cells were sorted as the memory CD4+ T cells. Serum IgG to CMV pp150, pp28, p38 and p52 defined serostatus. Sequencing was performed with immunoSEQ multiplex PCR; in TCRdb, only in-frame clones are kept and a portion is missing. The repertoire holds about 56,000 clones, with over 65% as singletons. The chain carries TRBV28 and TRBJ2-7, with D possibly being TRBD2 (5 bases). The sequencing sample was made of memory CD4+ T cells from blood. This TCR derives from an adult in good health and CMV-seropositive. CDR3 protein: CASSLSSFEQYF. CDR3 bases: TGTGCCAGCAGTTTATCTAGCTTCGAGCAGTACTTC.